Listed below are T cell receptor beta chains from one sample, sequenced in a study of beta chain features in type 1 diabetes. Sequencing used immunoSEQ multiplex PCR; TCRdb keeps in-frame clones, though not all of them. The sample holds under 450,000 clones, roughly 15% seen once. Sequenced sample: naive CD4+ T cells from blood. These receptors came from a woman aged 18-29 years in good health. The CDR3 runs from the conserved cysteine through the conserved F or W. Each record gives: clone size, J gene, V gene, CDR3 protein. Size tells how often a clone was seen (once, few, many) or the class of an expanded clone, and some rows leave it out.

NA | TRBJ2-1 | TRBV7-3 | CASSQTGAVYNEQFF
NA | TRBJ2-5 | TRBV7-9 | CASSFSGRTETQYF
NA | TRBJ2-3 | TRBV20-1 | CSATLAPTQYF
NA | TRBJ1-1 | TRBV9 | CASRRQENTEAFF
few | TRBJ2-1 | TRBV27 | CASSSRTGGYNEQFF
NA | TRBJ2-1 | TRBV9 | CASSVGVGEGHHNEQFF
few | TRBJ2-5 | TRBV4-1 | CASSGTGDF
NA | TRBJ1-2 | TRBV9 | CASSPRGHPNYGYTF
NA | TRBJ1-1 | TRBV27 | CASSSRLPRLNTEAFF
NA | TRBJ2-5 | TRBV2 | CALGGGETQYF
few | TRBJ2-1 | TRBV28 | CASSSPPEKQFF
few | TRBJ2-7 | TRBV10-3 | CAISEYTSAYEQYF
few | TRBJ1-5 | TRBV5-1 | CASSPPRTRGQPQHF